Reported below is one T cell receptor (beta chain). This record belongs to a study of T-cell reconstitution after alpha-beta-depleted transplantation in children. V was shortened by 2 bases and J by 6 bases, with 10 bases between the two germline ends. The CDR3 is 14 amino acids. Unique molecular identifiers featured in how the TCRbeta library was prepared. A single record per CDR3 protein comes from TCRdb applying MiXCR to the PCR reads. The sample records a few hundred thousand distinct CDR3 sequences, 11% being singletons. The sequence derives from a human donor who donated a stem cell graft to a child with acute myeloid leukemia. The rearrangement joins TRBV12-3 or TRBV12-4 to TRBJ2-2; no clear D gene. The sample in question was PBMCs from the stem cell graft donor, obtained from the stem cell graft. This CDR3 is CASSLTLSPGELFF. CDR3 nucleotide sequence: TGTGCCAGCAGTTTAACCCTTAGCCCCGGGGAGCTGTTTTTT.